Below, one T cell receptor (beta chain) is given with its context. Amplification used 60 Vbeta primers and 13 Jbeta primers. Clones were read by immunoSEQ multiplex PCR, and TCRdb kept only the in-frame ones, dropping some. This sample has 150,000 to 200,000 clones, with approximately 81% found just once. The record originates from a study of cytomegalovirus exposure and HLA in healthy donors. CDR3 length: 16 residues. Trimming left V 4 bases short and J 0 bases short, with 15 bases between. Germline V gene sequence: CDR1 MNHEY, CDR2 SMNVEV (reference sequence). The chain carries TRBV27 and TRBJ1-1; tentatively, D is TRBD1 (5 bases). The TCR comes from a boy younger than 18 in good health and CMV-seronegative. Material: PBMCs. CDR3 nucleotides: TGTGCCAGCAGTTCTCAGGGACTCCTACTGAACACTGAAGCTTTCTTT. It specifies CASSSQGLLLNTEAFF.